The clone carrying this TCR beta chain appeared many times. Its antigen is still unknown. This specimen belongs to a study of CD8 T cells in ankylosing spondylitis. General study results and limits: Within matched ankylosing spondylitis synovial fluid, disease-linked clones were reportedly significantly enriched.

Using its own MiXCR run on the 5' RACE reads, TCRdb lists one record per CDR3 protein. The sample holds approximately 250,000 distinct CDR3 sequences; roughly 25% are singletons and the top ten take less than 0.75%. V shed 3 bases, J shed 3 bases, and the junction held 4 bases outside the gene matches. Germline V gene data show CDR1 as SQVTM and CDR2 as ANQGSEA. The CDR3 is 14 residues long. The chain couples TRBV29-1 to TRBJ2-5, with TRBD2 matching 10 bases. The TCR was taken from a male donor with ankylosing spondylitis or in good health (not recorded which). Source material: blood, either unsorted or a sorted T cell fraction (not recorded which). For the CDR3, the DNA is TGCAGCGTTGATGGCGGACTAGCGGAAGAGACCCAGTACTTC. This gives the protein CSVDGGLAEETQYF.